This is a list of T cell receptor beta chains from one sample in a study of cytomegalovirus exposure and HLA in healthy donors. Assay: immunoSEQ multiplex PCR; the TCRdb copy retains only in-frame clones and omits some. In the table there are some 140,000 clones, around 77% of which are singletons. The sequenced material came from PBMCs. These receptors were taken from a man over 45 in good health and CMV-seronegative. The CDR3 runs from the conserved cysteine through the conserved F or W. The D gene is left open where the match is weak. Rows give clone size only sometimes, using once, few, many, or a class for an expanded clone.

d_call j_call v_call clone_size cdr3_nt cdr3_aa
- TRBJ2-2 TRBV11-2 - TGTGCCAGCAGCTTAGATACTAGAGGGGAGCTGTTTTTT CASSLDTRGELFF
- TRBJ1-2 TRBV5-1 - TGCGCCAGCAGCCCCGCTCCGGGGGGTAACTATGGCTACACCTTC CASSPAPGGNYGYTF
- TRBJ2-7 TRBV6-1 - TGTGCCAGCAGTTTGGGGCCTCCCTACGAGCAGTACTTC CASSLGPPYEQYF
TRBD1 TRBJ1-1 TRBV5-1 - TGCGCCAGCAGCTTACAGGGGGCGTACACTGAAGCTTTCTTT CASSLQGAYTEAFF
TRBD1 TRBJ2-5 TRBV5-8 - TGTGCCAGCAGCCGGACAGGTCTGAATCGGGAGACCCAGTACTTC CASSRTGLNRETQYF
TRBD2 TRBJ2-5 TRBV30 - TGTGCCTGGAGTGCCGGGACTAGCGGGTCCCAGTACTTC CAWSAGTSGSQYF
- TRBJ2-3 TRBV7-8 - TGTGCCAGCATCGACGACAGGCCCTACACAGATACGCAGTATTTT CASIDDRPYTDTQYF
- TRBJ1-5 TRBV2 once TGTGCCAGCAGTGAAAGCAGGATCAATCAGCCCCAGCATTTT CASSESRINQPQHF
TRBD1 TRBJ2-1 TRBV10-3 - TGTGCCATCAGGGGAGAGGGGGCAGAGGAGCAGTTCTTC CAIRGEGAEEQFF
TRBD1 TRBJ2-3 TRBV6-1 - TGTGCCAGCAGTGAACAGGACAGGGGCACAGATACGCAGTATTTT CASSEQDRGTDTQYF
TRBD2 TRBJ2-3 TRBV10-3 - TGTGCCATCAGGCCGACTAGCGGGAGGGCCTCTGGCACAGATACGCAGTATTTT CAIRPTSGRASGTDTQYF
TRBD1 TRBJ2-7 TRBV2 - TGTGCCAGCAGTGCAGGACAGGGTGCCTACGAGCAGTACTTC CASSAGQGAYEQYF
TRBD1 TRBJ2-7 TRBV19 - TGTGCCAGTAGTATCCGGACAGGGGGCGAGCAGTACTTC CASSIRTGGEQYF
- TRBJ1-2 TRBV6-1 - TGTGCCAGCAGTGATCCCGGACAGTCACCTTACACCTTC CASSDPGQSPYTF
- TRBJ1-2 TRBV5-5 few TGTGCCAGCAGCCTACCCGGCGGGTATGGCTACACCTTC CASSLPGGYGYTF
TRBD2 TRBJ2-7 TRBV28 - TGTGCCAGCAGTTTTAGCGGGAGGATCTCCTACGAGCAGTACTTC CASSFSGRISYEQYF
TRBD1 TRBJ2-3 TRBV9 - TGTGCCAGTAATAGGGACAGCGTCACAGATACGCAGTATTTT CASNRDSVTDTQYF
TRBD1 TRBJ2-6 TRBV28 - TGTGCCAGCAGGGGACAGGGGGCCCCTGGGGCCAACGTCCTGACTTTC CASRGQGAPGANVLTF
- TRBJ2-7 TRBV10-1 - TGCGCCAGCAGTGATCCGGGAGTCGGCGAGCAGTACTTC CASSDPGVGEQYF
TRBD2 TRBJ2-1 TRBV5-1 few TGCGCCAGCAGCCGCGTGGGGACTAGCGTCACTGAGCAGTTCTTC CASSRVGTSVTEQFF
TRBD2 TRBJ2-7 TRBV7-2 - TGTGCCAGCAGCTCACCCGGGACTAGCGGAGGCTACGAGCAGTACTTC CASSSPGTSGGYEQYF
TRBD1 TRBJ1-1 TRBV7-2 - TGTGCCAGCAGCCAACAGGGGGCGGACACTGAAGCTTTCTTT CASSQQGADTEAFF
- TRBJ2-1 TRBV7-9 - TGTGCCAGCAGCCTTGGGACTGTACACTACAATGAGCAGTTCTTC CASSLGTVHYNEQFF
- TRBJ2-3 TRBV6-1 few TGTGCCAGCAGTGAAGCCTACAGCACAGATACGCAGTATTTT CASSEAYSTDTQYF
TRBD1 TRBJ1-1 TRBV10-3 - TGTGCCATCACCCAGGGACAGGGAGGCACTGAAGCTTTCTTT CAITQGQGGTEAFF
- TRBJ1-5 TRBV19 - TGTGCCAGTAGTTGGGCTTCTCAGCCCCAGCATTTT CASSWASQPQHF
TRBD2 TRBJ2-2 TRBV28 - TGTGCCAGCAAAGTAACGGGAGGCCTTGGGGAGCTGTTTTTT CASKVTGGLGELFF
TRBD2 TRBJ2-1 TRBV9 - TGTGCCAGCAGCGTAAGGGGACTAGCCTTCAATGAGCAGTTCTTC CASSVRGLAFNEQFF
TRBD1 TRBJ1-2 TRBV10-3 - TGTGCCATCAGTGAGTCGACAGGACAGGGGAGAAACAACTATGGCTACACCTTC CAISESTGQGRNNYGYTF
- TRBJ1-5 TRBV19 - TGTGCCAGTAGTACCGGGGACACGGCGGTATCAAGGCCCCAGCATTTT CASSTGDTAVSRPQHF
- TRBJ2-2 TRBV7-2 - TGTGCCAGCAGCTTAGTTTTTTCGTCCCCCGGGGAGCTGTTTTTT CASSLVFSSPGELFF
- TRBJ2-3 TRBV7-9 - TGTGCCAGCAGACGGCTAGCCGGAAGCACAGATACGCAGTATTTT CASRRLAGSTDTQYF
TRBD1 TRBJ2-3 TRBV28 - TGTGCCAGCAGTCCCCCCGGGACAGTCACAGATACGCAGTATTTT CASSPPGTVTDTQYF
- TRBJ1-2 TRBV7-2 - TGTGCCAGCAGCTTAGGTAGACAACAAAACTATGGCTACACCTTC CASSLGRQQNYGYTF
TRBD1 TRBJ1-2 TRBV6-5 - TGTGCCAGCAGTTACACCCAGGGGGCCCTTAACTATGGCTACACCTTC CASSYTQGALNYGYTF
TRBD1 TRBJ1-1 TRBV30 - TGTGCCTGGAGTTTGCAGGGGGCCACTGAAGCTTTCTTT CAWSLQGATEAFF
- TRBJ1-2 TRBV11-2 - TGTGCCAGCAGCTCTGGACAGAACTATGGCTACACTTTC CASSSGQNYGYTF
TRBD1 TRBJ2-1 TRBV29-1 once TGCAGCGCCCGAGGCCAGGGGGCCAGCAATGAGCAGTTCTTC CSARGQGASNEQFF
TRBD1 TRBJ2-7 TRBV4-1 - TGCGCCAGCAGCCAAGTGGTGGCAGGGGGCAGCTACGAGCAGTACTTC CASSQVVAGGSYEQYF
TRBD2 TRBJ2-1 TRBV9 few TGTGCCAGCAGCATTAGACTAGCGGGATCCTCTCCCAGCTCCTACAATGAGCAGTTCTTC CASSIRLAGSSPSSYNEQFF
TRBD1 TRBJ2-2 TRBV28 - TGTGCCAGCAGTCTGGACAGGGTCACCGGGGAGCTGTTTTTT CASSLDRVTGELFF
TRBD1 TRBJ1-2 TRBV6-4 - TGTGCCAGCAGAGGACAGGGGCTGGGAGGCTACACCTTC CASRGQGLGGYTF
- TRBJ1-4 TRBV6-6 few TGTGCCAGCAGTTACTCCAGGACAGTTAATGAAAAACTGTTTTTT CASSYSRTVNEKLFF
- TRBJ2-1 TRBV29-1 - TGCAGCGTGGACCCTAGGCAGCGGGCCTACAATGAGCAGTTCTTC CSVDPRQRAYNEQFF
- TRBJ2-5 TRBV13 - TGTGCCAGCAGCTTAGGGTCGACAGAGTTTCGACAAGAGACCCAGTACTTC CASSLGSTEFRQETQYF
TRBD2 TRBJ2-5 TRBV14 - TGTGCCAGCAGCCAAGATAGTACGGGAGGGCCCTTAGAGACCCAGTACTTC CASSQDSTGGPLETQYF
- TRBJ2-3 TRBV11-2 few TGTGCCAGCAGCTTAGGGAGGTTGACTAGCACAGATACGCAGTATTTT CASSLGRLTSTDTQYF
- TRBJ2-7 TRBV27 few TGTGCCAGCAGTCCCCCGTGGAAGCCGGGGGAGCAGTACTTC CASSPPWKPGEQYF